The clone carrying this T cell receptor beta chain came up a few times. This entry is derived from a study of T-cell memory formation after mild COVID-19. Study-level background: Among the donors, TCR clusters were largely specific to each donor.

UMIs and sample barcodes were carried by the TCR alpha and TCR beta cDNA libraries that 5'RACE produced using constant-segment primers. TCRdb called the 5' RACE reads again in MiXCR, with one record for every CDR3 protein. Of approximately 580,000 distinct CDR3 sequences detected, roughly 20% appear once; the ten largest clones hold 12%. This CDR3 has 14 residues. V was pared by 6 bases and J by 4 bases, with 4 bases of the junction left unmatched. CDR1 and CDR2 (germline): SNHLY, FYNNEI. V and J are TRBV2 and TRBJ2-3; TRBD2 matches at 10 bases. The TCR was taken from an adult woman who had mild COVID-19 (a few samples of this study predate the infection). Cell type and time point are not known. Sequencing input: PBMCs or a T cell subset sorted from them (not recorded which). The CDR3, as DNA: TGTGCCAGCAGGGTAGCGGGAGGCCCAGATACGCAGTATTTT. It yields the protein CASRVAGGPDTQYF.